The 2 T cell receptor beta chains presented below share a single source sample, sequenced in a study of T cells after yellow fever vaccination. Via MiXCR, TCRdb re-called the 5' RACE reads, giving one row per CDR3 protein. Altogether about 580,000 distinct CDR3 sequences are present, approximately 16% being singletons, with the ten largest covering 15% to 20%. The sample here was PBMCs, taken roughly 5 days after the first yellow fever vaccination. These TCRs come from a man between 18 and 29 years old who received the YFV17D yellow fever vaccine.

CDR3 protein: CASSLAERGSHSGNTIYF. Here the CDR3 DNA reads TGCGCCAGCAGCTTGGCCGAACGTGGGAGCCACTCTGGAAACACCATATATTTT. This chain connects TRBV5-1 to TRBJ1-3; D remains unclear. This CDR3 is built from 18 residues. Germline V gene sequence: CDR1 SGHRS, CDR2 YFSETQ. The V end lost 0 bases, the J end lost 0 bases, and 16 bases lay between the germline ends.

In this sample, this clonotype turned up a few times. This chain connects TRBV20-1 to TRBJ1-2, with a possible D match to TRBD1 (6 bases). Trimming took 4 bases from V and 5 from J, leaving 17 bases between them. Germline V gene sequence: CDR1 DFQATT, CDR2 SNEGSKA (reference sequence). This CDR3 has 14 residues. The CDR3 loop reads CSAIEGGLNYGYTF. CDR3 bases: TGCAGTGCTATTGAGGGGGGATTAAATTATGGCTACACCTTC.